The clone carrying this T cell receptor (beta chain) was observed at least ten times. Sequencing was performed with immunoSEQ multiplex PCR; in TCRdb, only in-frame clones are kept and a portion is missing. The sample holds about 89,000 clones, about two thirds seen once. This entry comes from a study of blood T cell repertoires in COVID-19. Study details: PBMCs, B-cell-depleted T cells, or T cells were the source of the cDNA or gDNA that made up the material.

V lost 6 bases and J 4 bases, leaving 4 bases between the germline ends. Germline V gene sequence: CDR1 LGHDT, CDR2 YNNKEL (reference sequence). This CDR3 is 11 amino acids long. Sequences were obtained from peripheral blood. The chain employs TRBV3-1 (or the pseudogene TRBV3-2) and TRBJ1-3; D not resolved. This TCR was recovered from a woman older than 75 with acute or convalescent COVID-19. This chain's CDR3 is CASRRGNTIYF. The CDR3 bases are TGTGCCAGCAGGCGGGGAAACACCATATATTTT.